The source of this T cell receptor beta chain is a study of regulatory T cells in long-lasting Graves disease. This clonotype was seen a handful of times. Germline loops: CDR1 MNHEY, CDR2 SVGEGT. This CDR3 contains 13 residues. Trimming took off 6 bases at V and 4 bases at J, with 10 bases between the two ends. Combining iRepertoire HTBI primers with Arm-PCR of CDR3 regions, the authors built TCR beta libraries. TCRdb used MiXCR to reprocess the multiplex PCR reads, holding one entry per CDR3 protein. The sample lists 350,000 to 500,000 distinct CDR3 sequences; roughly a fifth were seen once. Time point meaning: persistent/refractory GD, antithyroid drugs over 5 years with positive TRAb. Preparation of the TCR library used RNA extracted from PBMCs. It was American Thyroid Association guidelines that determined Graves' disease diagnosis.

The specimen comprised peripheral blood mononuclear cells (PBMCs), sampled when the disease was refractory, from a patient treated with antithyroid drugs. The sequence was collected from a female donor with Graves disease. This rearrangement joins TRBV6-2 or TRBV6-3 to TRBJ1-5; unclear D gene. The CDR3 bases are TGTGCCAGCAGCCTCTTAATAAATCAGCCCCAGCATTTT. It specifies CASSLLINQPQHF.